These 22 T cell receptor beta chains were all obtained from the same sample, sequenced in a study of control samples from healthy donors and cancer patients. Produced via immunoSEQ multiplex PCR; TCRdb's table is partial and in-frame only. The profile shows roughly 120,000 clones, 70% to 90% of them singletons. Material: PBMCs. These receptors all come from an older woman with lung cancer.

The chain combines TRBV5-4 with TRBJ2-7, with D possibly being TRBD1 (6 bases). CDR3 length: 14 amino acids. Trimming took 3 bases from V and 4 from J, leaving 14 bases between them. From germline, CDR1 is SGHNT and CDR2 YYREEE (reference sequence). CDR3 region: CASSSSGHNYEQYF. The CDR3, as DNA: TGTGCCAGCAGCTCTTCGGGACACAATTACGAGCAGTACTTC.

The chain has TRBV7-9 and TRBJ1-2; D uncertain. V lost 2 bases and J 4 bases, leaving 5 bases between the germline ends. This CDR3 contains 12 residues. From germline, CDR1 is SEHNR and CDR2 FQNEAQ (reference sequence). The CDR3 DNA reads as TGTGCCAGCAGCTTAATCGGCTATGGCTACACCTTC. This codes for CASSLIGYGYTF.

V and J are TRBV5-4 and TRBJ1-2; 10 nucleotides line up with TRBD1. After removal of 3 bases from V and 0 bases from J, the junction contained 2 bases not matched to a gene. The CDR3 loop spans 15 amino acids. The germline V gene has CDR1 SGHNT and CDR2 YYREEE (reference sequence). CDR3 in amino acids: CASSSGTGANYGYTF. For the CDR3, the DNA is TGTGCCAGCAGCTCCGGGACAGGGGCTAACTATGGCTACACCTTC.

The chain has TRBV6-2 or TRBV6-3 and TRBJ1-5, with D tentatively TRBD1 (5 bases). The germline gives CDR1 MNHEY, CDR2 SVGEGT. V was cut by 5 bases and J by 6 bases, with 17 bases left in between. The CDR3 runs to 15 residues. The CDR3 sequence is CASSDRQGWGQPQHF. DNA of the CDR3: TGTGCCAGCAGTGACCGCCAGGGATGGGGTCAGCCCCAGCATTTT.

The chain recombines TRBV5-5 with TRBJ1-1, with TRBD1 as a possible D gene (5 bases). This CDR3 region has 14 residues. V shed 3 bases and J shed 6 bases, with 15 bases lying between them. Germline V lookup: CDR1 SGHKS, CDR2 YYEKEE (reference sequence). CDR3 in DNA: TGTGCCAGCAGCTCCCTACCCAGGGATCCTGAAGCTTTCTTT. Its translation is CASSSLPRDPEAFF.

This clone was seen only a few times. The rearrangement uses TRBV18 and TRBJ1-5, with a weak D call TRBD1 (6 bases). CDR1 and CDR2 (germline): KGHSH, LQKENI. This CDR3 has 16 amino acids. V shed 0 bases and J shed 7 bases, with 16 bases lying between them. The CDR3 DNA reads TGTGCCAGCTCACCACCATCCGCACAGGGTCAACAGCCCCAGCATTTT. Residues: CASSPPSAQGQQPQHF.

The rearrangement joins TRBV15 to TRBJ2-7; D possibly uses TRBD1 or TRBD2 (5 bases each). The V gene's germline CDR1 is LNHNV and CDR2 YYDKDF (reference sequence). The CDR3 is 13 amino acids. Trimming removed 7 bases at V and 0 bases at J, with 10 bases between. The CDR3: CATTRDGSYEQYF. In DNA, the CDR3 is TGTGCCACCACGAGGGACGGCTCCTACGAGCAGTACTTC.

This clone is a singleton in its sample. The CDR3 region is CASSPQGVRDTGELFF. As DNA, the CDR3 is TGTGCCAGCAGCCCTCAGGGGGTAAGGGACACCGGGGAGCTGTTTTTT. The chain joins TRBV7-9 to TRBJ2-2; TRBD1 matches at 7 bases. Germline V lookup: CDR1 SEHNR, CDR2 FQNEAQ (reference sequence). The CDR3 extends over 16 amino acids. V shed 5 bases and J 3 bases; nucleotides not matched to a gene: 9.

The J gene is TRBJ1-2, the V gene TRBV5-3, with D possibly matching TRBD1 (5 bases). TRBV5-3 falls under the ORF class, with uncertain function. V gave up 0 bases and J gave up 2 bases, with 17 bases separating them. The CDR3 consists of 17 residues. The CDR3 is CARSLVPGTESNYGYTF. The CDR3 DNA reads as TGTGCCAGAAGCTTGGTTCCAGGGACGGAATCGAACTATGGCTACACCTTC.

The CDR3 DNA is TGTGCCAGCAGCCTTAGCGGGCCGCACAATGAGCAGTTCTTC. Translated, it gives CASSLSGPHNEQFF. This chain uses TRBV14 with TRBJ2-1, with 7 bases fitting TRBD2. Per germline, CDR1 SGHDN and CDR2 FVKESK. Trimming took 4 bases from V and 5 from J; bases not matched to a gene: 5. The CDR3 is 14 amino acids.

The chain joins TRBV5-1 to TRBJ2-7; 10 bases match TRBD1. The CDR3 loop spans 15 amino acids. In germline, CDR1 is SGHRS, CDR2 YFSETQ. V lost 0 bases and J lost 2; bases outside the gene matches: 2. The CDR3 DNA reads as TGCGCCAGCAGCTTGGCAGGGACAGGGGCCTACGAGCAGTACTTC. This codes for CASSLAGTGAYEQYF.

The V call is TRBV6-5, the J call TRBJ1-3; possible D gene TRBD1, 6 bases. With 2 bases removed from V and 2 bases from J, the gap between germline ends came to 10 bases. The germline gives CDR1 MNHEY, CDR2 SVGAGI. CDR3 length: 15 residues. DNA for the CDR3: TGTGCCAGCAGTTACGGGTGGGGGCCTGGAAACACCATATATTTT. Amino acid sequence: CASSYGWGPGNTIYF.

This clone was counted between two and nine times. The gene calls are TRBV5-1 and TRBJ2-7, with TRBD2 identical over 7 bases. The V and J ends lost 5 bases and 3 bases, in that order; junction bases with no gene match: 11. The CDR3 spans 15 residues. Per germline, CDR1 SGHRS and CDR2 YFSETQ. The DNA of the CDR3 is TGCGCCAGCAGGGAGCGAGCGGGAAGGGGCTACGAGCAGTACTTC. It encodes CASRERAGRGYEQYF.

The chain has TRBV28 and TRBJ2-1; 8 bases line up with TRBD2. Germline V gene data show CDR1 as MDHEN and CDR2 as SYDVKM. This CDR3 contains 15 residues. J gave up 4 bases and V 2 bases, and 4 bases lay outside the gene matches. CDR3 residues: CASSLLTGGYNEQFF. For the CDR3, the DNA is TGTGCCAGCAGTTTACTAACGGGAGGGTACAATGAGCAGTTCTTC.

This sequence joins TRBV14 and TRBJ1-4; possibly TRBD1 for D (5 bases). Germline V gene lookup returns CDR1 SGHDN and CDR2 FVKESK. Trimming stripped 4 bases from V and 3 bases from J, with 24 bases between. The CDR3 loop spans 19 amino acids. The CDR3: CASSLGTPIVGGPNEKLFF. The CDR3 DNA is TGTGCCAGCAGCCTCGGGACTCCGATTGTTGGGGGTCCTAATGAAAAACTGTTTTTT.

This clone occurred a few times. The chain combines TRBV7-9 with TRBJ2-6; no reliable D call. The CDR3 sequence is 14 residues long. Germline lookup yields CDR1 SEHNR and CDR2 FQNEAQ (reference sequence). The V and J ends lost 3 bases and 4 bases respectively, with 7 bases between them. The CDR3 DNA reads as TGTGCCAGCAGCTTTTCAGCAGGGGCCAACGTCCTGACTTTC. It is translated as CASSFSAGANVLTF.

As regards this clone: One junction end disagrees with the germline gene, perhaps due to a read error. For the CDR3, the DNA is TGTGCCGGCAGCTTGGCCCGAATACCTGGAAACACCATATATTTT. This gives the protein CAGSLARIPGNTIYF. The chain links TRBV5-8 to TRBJ1-3, with D hard to call. CDR1 and CDR2 (germline): SGHTS, YDEGEE. The CDR3 has 15 residues.

The genes are TRBV6-2 or TRBV6-3 and TRBJ1-1; possible D gene TRBD1, 5 bases. The length of the CDR3 is 13 residues. From germline, CDR1 is MNHEY and CDR2 SVGEGT. Trimming took off 3 bases at V and 6 bases at J, with 11 bases between the two ends. In nucleotides, the CDR3 is TGTGCCAGCAGTTATGGGGCCGCCGCTGAAGCTTTCTTT. Its translation: CASSYGAAAEAFF.

This clone is medium-sized (0.01 to 0.1%) in the sample. The gene calls are TRBV11-1 and TRBJ2-7; D perhaps matches TRBD1 (6 bases). V dropped 6 bases and J dropped 3 bases, with 15 bases sitting between them. Germline CDR1 is SGHAT and CDR2 is FQDESV (reference sequence). This CDR3 is 14 amino acids long. Here the CDR3 reads CASSPRWDNYEQYF. In DNA, the CDR3 is TGTGCCAGCAGTCCCCGGTGGGACAACTACGAGCAGTACTTC.

The V gene is TRBV6-5, the J gene TRBJ2-2; D is unresolved. Germline CDR1 and CDR2: MNHEY and SVGAGI. The V gene lost 6 bases and the J gene lost 6 bases, with 11 bases spanning the gap. This CDR3 is 13 amino acids long. The CDR3 DNA reads TGTGCCAGCAGCCCGCTCGCACCCGGGGAGCTGTTTTTT. Its translation: CASSPLAPGELFF.

This clone occurred once. V gene TRBV11-3 combines with J gene TRBJ2-7; possible D gene TRBD1, 6 bases. Germline CDR1 reads SGHNT; CDR2 reads YENEEA. This CDR3 is 15 amino acids long. V lost 5 bases and J 0 bases, leaving 14 bases between the germline ends. The CDR3 bases are TGTGCCAGCAGCACTGGGACATGGAGCTCCTACGAGCAGTACTTC. Translation gives CASSTGTWSSYEQYF.

The J gene is TRBJ1-2, the V gene TRBV10-1; D remains ambiguous. The CDR3 covers 14 residues. The V gene's germline CDR1 is WNHNN and CDR2 SYGVQD (reference sequence). With 2 bases removed from V and 3 bases from J, the gap between germline ends came to 10 bases. CDR3 coding DNA: TGCGCCAGCAGTGAGAAGGCAGATTACTATGGCTACACCTTC. Translating it yields CASSEKADYYGYTF.